These 2 T cell receptor beta chains were sequenced from one sample in a study of technical replicates of blood from a few donors. Profiled with immunoSEQ multiplex PCR; TCRdb holds only in-frame clones, not every one. The sample holds roughly 87,000 clones, roughly 90% seen once. The sequenced sample was T cells isolated from PBMCs. These receptors all come from a human donor in good health.

The chain uses TRBV28 and TRBJ1-3; D uncertain. Germline V gives CDR1 MDHEN, CDR2 SYDVKM. The CDR3 loop spans 12 amino acids. V lost 8 bases to trimming and J lost 0 bases, with 5 bases between them. The CDR3 here is CASEASGNTIYF. CDR3 in DNA: TGTGCCAGCGAGGCCTCTGGAAACACCATATATTTT.

This clone was seen only once. For the CDR3, the DNA is TGCGCCAGCTTTAGCGGGACTACAGGAAGCGAGCAGTTCTTC. It is translated as CASFSGTTGSEQFF. The rearrangement uses TRBV10-2 and TRBJ2-1; 8 nucleotides align to TRBD2. Germline trimming cut 8 bases from V and 10 bases from J; bases unmatched to any gene: 13. CDR1 and CDR2 from the germline V gene are WSHSY and SAAADI. The CDR3 is 14 residues long.